Listed below are T cell receptor beta chains from one sample, sequenced in a study of cytomegalovirus exposure and HLA in healthy donors. Clones were read by immunoSEQ multiplex PCR, and TCRdb kept only the in-frame ones, dropping some. The sample lists about 130,000 clones; around three quarters were seen once. Sequencing was done on a sample of PBMCs. The source is a male donor in good health and CMV-seronegative. CDR3s leave out the opening cysteine and the closing phenylalanine or tryptophan. Rows may omit the clone size; those that give it use once, few, many or a size class.

clone_size	j_call	cdr3_length	v_call	cdr3_aa
.	TRBJ2-7	12	TRBV19	ASSRTGSSYEQY
.	TRBJ1-1	12	TRBV27	ASSVLGANTEAF
.	TRBJ2-7	12	TRBV10-1	ASSEVSTQSEQY
.	TRBJ2-3	13	TRBV6-5	ASSQGTGATDTQY
.	TRBJ2-5	11	TRBV5-1	ASNRQGEETQY
.	TRBJ2-5	9	TRBV20-1	SALEMETQY
few	TRBJ1-2	12	TRBV15	ATSRGDTNYGYT
few	TRBJ2-1	14	TRBV2	ASRSLTSGKGNEQF
.	TRBJ1-3	11	TRBV7-6	ASSLGGGNTIY
.	TRBJ1-3	13	TRBV28	ASSPQGWYGNTIY
.	TRBJ2-3	12	TRBV6-5	ASTSSGGFYTQY
.	TRBJ1-5	12	TRBV9	ASGRTGMNQPQH
.	TRBJ1-2	11	TRBV2	ASSDSGDYGYT
.	TRBJ2-7	14	TRBV18	ASSGGRTGFLPEQY
.	TRBJ2-3	15	TRBV25-1	ASSLLALTGAEDTQY
few	TRBJ1-3	15	TRBV9	ASSPSVGAGVGNTIY
.	TRBJ2-1	10	TRBV9	ASTGGSNEQF
.	TRBJ2-1	12	TRBV19	ASATSGRSGEQF
.	TRBJ2-3	12	TRBV7-2	ASSFGQNTDTQY